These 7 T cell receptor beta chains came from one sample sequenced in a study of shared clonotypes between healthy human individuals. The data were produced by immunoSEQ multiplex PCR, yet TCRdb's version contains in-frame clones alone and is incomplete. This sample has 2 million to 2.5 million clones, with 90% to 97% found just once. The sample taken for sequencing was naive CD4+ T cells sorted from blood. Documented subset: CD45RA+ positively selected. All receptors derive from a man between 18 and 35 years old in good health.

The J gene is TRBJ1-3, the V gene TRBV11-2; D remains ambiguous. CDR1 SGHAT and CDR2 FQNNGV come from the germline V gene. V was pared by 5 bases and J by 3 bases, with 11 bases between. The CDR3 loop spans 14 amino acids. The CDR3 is CASSPPLRGNTIYF. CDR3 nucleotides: TGTGCCAGCAGCCCCCCTTTACGTGGAAACACCATATATTTT.

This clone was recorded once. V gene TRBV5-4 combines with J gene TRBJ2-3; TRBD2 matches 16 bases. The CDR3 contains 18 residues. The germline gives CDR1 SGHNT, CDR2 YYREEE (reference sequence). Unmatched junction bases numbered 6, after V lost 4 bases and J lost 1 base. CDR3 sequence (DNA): TGTGCCAGCAGCACCGGGACTAGCGGGGGGGCCGGCACAGATACGCAGTATTTT. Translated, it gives CASSTGTSGGAGTDTQYF.

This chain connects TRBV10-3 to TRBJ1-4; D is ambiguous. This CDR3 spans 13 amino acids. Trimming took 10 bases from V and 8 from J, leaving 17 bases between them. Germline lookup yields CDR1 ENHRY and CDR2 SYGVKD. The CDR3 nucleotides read TGTGCCACCACAGTGGGAGCGGAGGAAAAACTGTTTTTT. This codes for CATTVGAEEKLFF.

The CDR3 loop is CASSRTGQYEQYF. The CDR3 DNA reads as TGTGCCAGCAGTAGGACAGGACAGTACGAGCAGTACTTC. V and J are TRBV27 and TRBJ2-7; 7 bases are a match to TRBD1. Germline lookup yields CDR1 MNHEY and CDR2 SMNVEV (reference sequence). V lost 5 bases, J lost 4 bases, and 5 bases stayed unmatched. The CDR3 sequence is 13 residues long.

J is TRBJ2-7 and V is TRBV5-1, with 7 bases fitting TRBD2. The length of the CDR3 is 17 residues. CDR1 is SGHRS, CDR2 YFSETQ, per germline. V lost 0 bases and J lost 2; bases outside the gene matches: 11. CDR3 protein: CASSLAYGGSGTYEQYF. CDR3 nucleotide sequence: TGCGCCAGCAGCTTGGCCTACGGCGGGAGTGGAACCTACGAGCAGTACTTC.

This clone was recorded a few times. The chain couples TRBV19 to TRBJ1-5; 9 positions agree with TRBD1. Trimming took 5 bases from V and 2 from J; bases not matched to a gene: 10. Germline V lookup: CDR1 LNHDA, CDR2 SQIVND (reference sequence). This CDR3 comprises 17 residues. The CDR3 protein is CASSVETGGRGNQPQHF. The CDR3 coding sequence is TGTGCCAGTAGTGTCGAAACAGGGGGCCGTGGCAATCAGCCCCAGCATTTT.

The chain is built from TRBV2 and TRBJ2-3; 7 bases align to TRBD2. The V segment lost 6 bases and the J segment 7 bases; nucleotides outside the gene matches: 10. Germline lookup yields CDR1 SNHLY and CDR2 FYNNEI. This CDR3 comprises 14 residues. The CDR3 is CASRVSGLVNTQYF. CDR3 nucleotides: TGTGCCAGCAGGGTTAGCGGGTTGGTAAATACGCAGTATTTT.